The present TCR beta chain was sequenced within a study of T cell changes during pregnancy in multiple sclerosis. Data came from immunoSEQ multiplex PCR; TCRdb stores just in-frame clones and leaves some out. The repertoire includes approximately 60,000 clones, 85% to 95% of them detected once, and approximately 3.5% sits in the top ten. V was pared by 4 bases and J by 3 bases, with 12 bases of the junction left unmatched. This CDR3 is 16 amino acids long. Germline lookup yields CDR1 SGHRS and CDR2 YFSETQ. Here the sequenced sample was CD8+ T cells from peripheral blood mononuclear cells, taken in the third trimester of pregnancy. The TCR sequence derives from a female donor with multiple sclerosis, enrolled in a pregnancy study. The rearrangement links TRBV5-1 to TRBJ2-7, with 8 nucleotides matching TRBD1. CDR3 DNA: TGCGCCAGCAGCCCAGAACTAGGCAGGGGGCACTACGAGCAGTACTTC. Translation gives CASSPELGRGHYEQYF.